This T cell receptor beta chain was profiled in a study of T-cell reconstitution after alpha-beta-depleted transplantation in children. As it was prepared, the TCRbeta library received unique molecular identifiers. TCRdb ran MiXCR on the PCR reads and lists one entry per CDR3 protein. The sample lists around 960,000 distinct CDR3 sequences, about 26% seen once, with 28% in the top ten. The CDR3 consists of 16 residues. V lost 4 bases and J 2 bases, leaving 15 bases between the germline ends. The V gene's germline CDR1 is SGHRS and CDR2 YFSETQ. There are a few counts of this clonotype. Source: PBMCs, mostly from graft donor cells, taken 360 days after TCRalphabeta/CD19-depleted stem cell transplant. This receptor was obtained from a boy under two years old who had a stem cell transplant for SCID, so the T cells may come from the graft donor. The chain links TRBV5-1 to TRBJ2-2; TRBD2 might be the D (6 bases). Here the CDR3 DNA reads TGCGCCAGCAGCAAAGGCGGGACTTCCAACACCGGGGAGCTGTTTTTT. This encodes CASSKGGTSNTGELFF.